The T cell receptor (beta chain) described here comes from a study of CD8 T cells in Susac syndrome (dated by TCRdb to between 2018 and 2020). Background for the entire study: Of the Susac syndrome patients who were sequenced, eight were in clinical remission while six had clinically active disease. Susac syndrome patients were therapy-naive, on corticosteroids (some also receiving IVIg), or on IVIg alone at blood withdrawal. Whether CD8+ T cell activation and differentiation in Susac syndrome was antigen driven was tested using repertoire sequencing. Findings and caveats that apply to the study as a whole: The TCR sequencing and HLA analysis was acknowledged to have included a relatively small number of individuals. In patients with Susac syndrome, the CD4+ T cell repertoire showed no detectable clonal expansion.

Germline trimming amounts to 9 bases on V and 5 bases on J, with 8 as the count of junction bases outside the gene matches. From the cysteine up to the phenylalanine, the CDR3 has a length of 13 residues. Kept here is only the CDR3 DNA, which spans 39 bases and is read in frame from base 1. About this clonotype: No antigen is known for it. The input lacks base qualities; no much larger clone sits a single base away.

RNA was extracted with the RNeasy kit and about 0.5 to 1 ug was reverse transcribed using random hexamers. The immunoSEQ multiplex PCR assay, covering 54 Vbeta and 13 Jbeta segments, was used to amplify TCR beta CDR3 regions. PCR amplification bias was corrected using a synthetic template baseline for primer optimization and computational correction. On the authors' methods: Only productive sequences were kept, with reads annotated to V, D and J genes according to IMGT and analyzed in immunoSEQ Analyzer. To calculate clonality, Shannon entropy was normalized by log2 of the number of productive unique sequences and then subtracted from one. Public and private clones were assessed among the 100 most prevalent clones of each patient and control. Clones were defined as Susac-specific if absent from the healthy and MS cohorts, from some 1,000 published viral clones and from other ImmuneACCESS disease sequences. TCRdb ran its own pipeline on the public reads, namely fastp trimming at Q25 and MiXCR clone calling, and kept in-frame beta chains. Rows with a matching CDR3 protein are joined into one entry that keeps the most common DNA and genes. These V and J calls derive from TCRdb rather than the authors' analysis. The sample has over 150,000 distinct CDR3 sequences on record, around 95% of them singletons. The ten largest make up approximately 0.12% of the sample.

Peripheral blood CD8+ and CD4+ T cells from healthy donors, Susac syndrome patients and multiple sclerosis patients were profiled using high-throughput TCR beta sequencing. The Susac syndrome patients fulfilled recently defined diagnostic criteria for definite or probable disease. Bulk CD8+ and CD4+ T cells were purified magnetically by negative isolation, whereas CD8+ TEMRA cells were enriched by FACS. Blood was drawn into EDTA tubes, processed within 24 hours, and PBMCs were isolated by density gradient centrifugation. PBMCs intended for TCR sequencing were cryopreserved in liquid nitrogen and thawed later in a water bath at 37 degrees C. The sorted or isolated CD4+, CD8+ and CD8+ TEMRA cells reached a purity of at least 90%.

The receptor was derived from a human donor with Susac syndrome. The sequenced material came from CD4+ T cells from PBMCs. The chain was built from TRBV12-3 or TRBV12-4 and TRBJ2-5; TRBD1 lines up with 8 middle nucleotides. The CDR3 corresponds to CASSGQVKETQYF. The sequence in DNA is TGTGCCAGTTCGGGACAGGTAAAGGAGACCCAGTACTTC.